What follows is one T cell receptor beta chain and its context. Its antigen is unidentified. With a J-beta primer mix and a sample-barcoded 5' primer, a second PCR ran roughly 6 to 12 cycles. Each cDNA was tagged by a template-switch adaptor containing 12 random nucleotides. From the 5' RACE reads, TCRdb called clonotypes with MiXCR, one entry per CDR3 protein. The sample lists around 690,000 distinct CDR3 sequences, 58% occurring once. Germline V gene sequence: CDR1 DFQATT, CDR2 SNEGSKA (reference sequence). There are 16 residues in the CDR3. J lost 7 bases, V lost 3 bases, and 11 bases had no gene match. These data are taken from a study of blood T cells in healthy people across ages. Study-wide results and caveats: Bulk PBMC profiling left naive and antigen-experienced comparisons inconclusive. CMV infection status of these donors was not known. The study regarded diversity estimates from one million T cells as underestimates.

The TCR was taken from a man in his sixties in good health. The sequencing input was blood. The V and J genes are TRBV20-1 and TRBJ2-1, with 11 bases identical to TRBD2. The CDR3: CSARKVAGGSGNEQFF. For the CDR3, the DNA is TGCAGTGCTAGGAAGGTAGCGGGGGGGTCTGGGAATGAGCAGTTCTTC.